This passage covers 12 T cell receptor beta chains from one sample sequenced in a study of T cell responses to AZD1222 COVID-19 vaccine. TCRdb's copy holds only in-frame clones and misses some; the assay was immunoSEQ multiplex PCR. The sample lists around 26,000 clones, approximately 85% occurring once. The sample was peripheral blood, taken 28 days after the second AZD1222 dose. These receptors came from an adult who received the AZD1222 COVID-19 vaccine.

The chain joins TRBV28 to TRBJ1-6; D might be TRBD1 (5 bases). V lost 6 bases, J lost 5 bases, and 14 bases lay in between. CDR3 length: 15 residues. Germline CDR1 and CDR2: MDHEN and SYDVKM. The chain's CDR3 is CASSLYQGNNSPLHF. CDR3 in DNA: TGTGCCAGCAGCCTCTATCAGGGTAATAATTCACCCCTCCACTTT.

The V gene is TRBV19, the J gene TRBJ2-1, with TRBD2 matching 14 bases. Trimming cost V 10 bases and J 12 bases; bases outside gene matches: 8. This CDR3 contains 13 residues. CDR1 is LNHDA, CDR2 SQIVND, per germline (reference sequence). In DNA, the CDR3 is TGTGCCACCGGGACTAGCGGGGGTGTAGGGCAGTTCTTC. As protein: CATGTSGGVGQFF. Using reference TRBV19 and TRBJ2-1 for the parts outside the CDR3, the full variable domain is DGGITQSPKYLFRKEGQNVTLSCEQNLNHDAMYWYRQDPGQGLRLIYYSQIVNDFQKGDIAEGYSVSREKKESFPLTVTSAQKNPTAFYLCATGTSGGVGQFFGPGTRLTVL.

This clone was seen only once. The gene calls are TRBV5-1 and TRBJ1-2, with D tentatively TRBD1 (6 bases). Germline CDR1 SGHRS, CDR2 YFSETQ. Between the trimmed V and J ends, which lost 4 bases and 0 bases, there was a span of 13 bases. This CDR3 is 15 amino acids long. The CDR3 spells CASSPPQGTNYGYTF. In DNA, the CDR3 is TGCGCCAGCAGCCCTCCGCAGGGGACTAACTATGGCTACACCTTC.

This clone was detected once. The chain is built from TRBV14 and TRBJ2-2; D is unresolved. V was cut by 1 base and J by 4 bases, with 10 bases left in between. This CDR3 comprises 15 residues. The germline V gene encodes CDR1 SGHDN and CDR2 FVKESK. DNA for the CDR3: TGTGCCAGCAGCCAAGGAGCACCGAGCACCGGGGAGCTGTTTTTT. Amino acids: CASSQGAPSTGELFF. The full variable domain, with the rest looked up from reference TRBV14 and TRBJ2-2, is EAGVTQFPSHSVIEKGQTVTLRCDPISGHDNLYWYRRVMGKEIKFLLHFVKESKQDESGMPNNRFLAERTGGTYSTLKVQPAELEDSGVYFCASSQGAPSTGELFFGEGSRLTVL.

The V call is TRBV24-1, the J call TRBJ2-7; the match to TRBD1 covers 7 bases. V shed 3 bases, J shed 3 bases, and the junction held 7 bases outside the gene matches. This CDR3 contains 15 residues. From germline, CDR1 is KGHDR and CDR2 SFDVKD. CDR3 in DNA: TGTGCCACCAGTGATGCCCGACAGGGATTCTACGAGCAGTACTTC. It yields the protein CATSDARQGFYEQYF.

As concerns this clone: Other DNA sequences in this sample translate to the same CDR3. V is TRBV19 and J is TRBJ2-7; 10 nucleotides agree with TRBD1. Losses at the gene ends were 4 bases for V and 4 bases for J; bases not matched to a gene: 7. The CDR3 contains 15 residues. Looked up from germline, CDR1 is LNHDA and CDR2 is SQIVND (reference sequence). CDR3: CASSTPRDRGYEQYF. In DNA form, the CDR3 reads TGTGCCAGTAGTACGCCACGGGACAGGGGATACGAGCAGTACTTC.

The chain is built from TRBV19 and TRBJ1-4, with TRBD1 as a possible D gene (5 bases). CDR1 and CDR2 from the germline V gene are LNHDA and SQIVND (reference sequence). This CDR3 region has 15 residues. Trimming removed 10 bases from V and 0 bases from J, with 15 bases in between. The CDR3 loop reads CATKGGGTTNEKLFF. The DNA of the CDR3 is TGTGCCACCAAAGGCGGGGGAACAACTAATGAAAAACTGTTTTTT.

In DNA form, the CDR3 reads TGTGCCAGCAGTTACGGTGTCAGCAATTCACCCCTCCACTTT. Its translation is CASSYGVSNSPLHF. The rearrangement uses TRBV6-2 or TRBV6-3 and TRBJ1-6; D remains ambiguous. CDR3 length equals 14 residues. V was cut by 2 bases and J by 7 bases, with 9 bases left in between. The V gene's germline CDR1 is MNHEY and CDR2 SVGEGT.

Concerning this clone itself: Mismatch with germline at one junction end may stem from a read error. The rearrangement joins TRBV6-2 or TRBV6-3 to TRBJ1-1; 7 nucleotides agree with TRBD1. This CDR3 spans 14 amino acids. Per germline, CDR1 MNHEY and CDR2 SVGEGT. CDR3 amino acids: CASSYSETGPPSDF. The CDR3 coding sequence is TGTGCCAGCAGTTACTCCGAGACAGGGCCTCCCTCCGATTTT.

The genes are TRBV6-5 and TRBJ2-7, with D tentatively TRBD1 (5 bases). Germline V gives CDR1 MNHEY, CDR2 SVGAGI. V gave up 6 bases and J gave up 1 base, with 16 bases separating them. The CDR3 runs 15 residues. CDR3 DNA: TGTGCCAGCAGACCCCCAGGGAAATCATCCTACGAGCAGTACTTC. Its translation is CASRPPGKSSYEQYF.

CDR3 sequence: CASSQDSNQPQHF. For the CDR3, the DNA is TGCGCCAGCAGCCAAGATAGCAATCAGCCCCAGCATTTT. The V and J genes are TRBV4-3 and TRBJ1-5; no definite D call. CDR3 length: 13 residues. Germline loops: CDR1 LGHNA, CDR2 YSLEER. V was trimmed by 0 bases and J by 0 bases, leaving 0 bases between them.

This chain links TRBV7-9 with TRBJ1-4; no definite D call. The CDR3 length is 15 residues. The germline gives CDR1 SEHNR, CDR2 FQNEAQ (reference sequence). Trimming cost V 5 bases and J 0 bases, with 10 bases left between them. The CDR3 sequence is CASSTRLATNEKLFF. The CDR3 nucleotides read TGTGCCAGCAGCACCCGATTAGCAACTAATGAAAAACTGTTTTTT.